The rows below give T cell receptor beta chains drawn from one sample of a study of neurological immune-mediated disorders. One entry per CDR3 protein results from TCRdb running MiXCR on the 5' RACE reads. Altogether some 60,000 distinct CDR3 sequences are present, 3.5% to 4.5% being singletons, with the ten largest covering more than 2%. Sequencing was carried out using PBMCs. The receptor set was obtained from a woman aged 45-65 years with multiple sclerosis. The CDR3 runs from the conserved cysteine through the conserved F or W. A D gene is named only where the DNA matches it firmly. Part of the rows lack a size; the others show once, few, many or a class for expanded clones.

J gene,clone size,D gene,V gene,CDR3 DNA,CDR3 protein
TRBJ1-3,many,-,TRBV20-1,TGCAGTGCCCTCTCTGGAAACACCATATATTTT,CSALSGNTIYF
TRBJ2-1,many,TRBD1,TRBV6-6,TGTGCCAGCACGACGGGACAGGCCCTTTCCTACAATGAGCAGTTCTTC,CASTTGQALSYNEQFF
TRBJ2-3,many,TRBD2,TRBV19,TGTGCCAGTAGTATACTAGCGGGAGCTCCAGATACGCAGTATTTT,CASSILAGAPDTQYF
TRBJ2-3,many,-,TRBV12-3/TRBV12-4,TGTGCCAGCAGGGGTCGGTTGGCAGGGGATGAAGATACGCAGTATTTT,CASRGRLAGDEDTQYF
TRBJ2-5,-,TRBD2,TRBV4-1,TGCGCCAGCAGCCAAGGGACTAGCGTGTTGCAAGAGACCCAGTACTTC,CASSQGTSVLQETQYF
TRBJ2-1,many,-,TRBV5-1,TGCGCCAGCACCCTAGGAGGCCCACGCAATGAGCAGTTCTTC,CASTLGGPRNEQFF
TRBJ2-7,few,TRBD1,TRBV20-1,TGCAGTGCTGATGTCGGGACAGTAACCTACGAGCAGTACTTC,CSADVGTVTYEQYF
TRBJ1-1,many,-,TRBV6-2/TRBV6-3,TGTGCCAGCAGTACCACCAGGGGAACTGAAGCTTTCTTT,CASSTTRGTEAFF
TRBJ2-3,many,-,TRBV7-8,TGTGCCAGCAGCCCCGTTCGTGGGGGGGCCATCTCAGATACGCAGTATTTT,CASSPVRGGAISDTQYF
TRBJ2-1,many,TRBD2,TRBV6-5,TGTGCCAGCAGCCGTAGACTAGCGGGGGCCTACAATGAGCAGTTCTTC,CASSRRLAGAYNEQFF
TRBJ2-5,many,TRBD1,TRBV29-1,TGCAGCGTTGAAGGGACACCGGGACAGGGATTTCAGACCCAGTACTTC,CSVEGTPGQGFQTQYF
TRBJ2-1,many,-,TRBV5-1,TGCGCCAGCAGCTTGATCGCGAACAATGAGCAGTTCTTC,CASSLIANNEQFF
TRBJ1-2,few,TRBD1,TRBV7-2,TGTGCCAGCAGCCAAAGACAGGGGGCGCTCTTGGCCGGCTACACCTTC,CASSQRQGALLAGYTF
TRBJ2-5,many,-,TRBV20-1,TGCAGTGCTGACCCGGCGGGTACGGAGACCCAGTACTTC,CSADPAGTETQYF
TRBJ2-3,-,-,TRBV5-1,TGCGCCAGCAGCTCCAACCTCGGCACAGATACGCAGTATTTT,CASSSNLGTDTQYF
TRBJ1-1,many,-,TRBV5-1,TGCGCCAGCAGCTTGGCAGGGGTGAGGGAAGCTTTCTTT,CASSLAGVREAFF
TRBJ2-7,many,TRBD2,TRBV7-3,TGTGCCAGCAGCTTAAACGGACTGACGGGAGGGCCTACGATGCAGTACTTC,CASSLNGLTGGPTMQYF